What follows are 31 T cell receptor beta chains derived from one specimen sequenced in a study of PD-L1 blockade in urothelial cancer. Regarding time point: peripheral blood 6 weeks after treatment start. Sequenced by immunoSEQ multiplex PCR; TCRdb stores in-frame clones only, minus some. The sample lists 25,000 to 30,000 clones, approximately 81% occurring once. The sequences come from PBMCs, collected around atezolizumab (anti-PD-L1) treatment. The receptors derive from a man between 65 and 80 years old with urothelial cancer.

This clone was seen only a few times. Other DNA sequences within the sample encode an identical CDR3. The J gene is TRBJ1-4, the V gene TRBV5-6, with 7 bases identical to TRBD1. After removal of 4 bases from V and 0 bases from J, the junction contained 6 bases not matched to a gene. Per the germline V gene, CDR1 is SGHDT and CDR2 is YYEEEE. CDR3 length: 16 residues. CDR3 DNA sequence: TGTGCCAGCAGCCTGGGACAGCGTGCAACTAATGAAAAACTGTTTTTT. Encoded protein: CASSLGQRATNEKLFF.

Only a few counts were recorded for this clone. The chain has TRBV14 and TRBJ2-2; 9 bases align to TRBD2. The junction had 8 bases not matched to a gene; V was cut back by 3 bases and J by 0 bases. The V gene's germline CDR1 is SGHDN and CDR2 FVKESK. This CDR3 is built from 18 residues. The CDR3 nucleotides read TGTGCCAGCAGCCATCTTATCGCGGGGGGGTCGAACACCGGGGAGCTGTTTTTT. Its translation is CASSHLIAGGSNTGELFF.

The J gene is TRBJ2-1, the V gene TRBV6-5, with TRBD2 matching 12 bases. The CDR3 contains 16 residues. V shed 4 bases and J 9 bases; nucleotides not matched to a gene: 10. Germline CDR1 reads MNHEY; CDR2 reads SVGAGI. For the CDR3, the DNA is TGTGCCAGCAGTTCAGCCGGGACTAGCGGGTTAGGTGAGCAGTTCTTC. Translating it yields CASSSAGTSGLGEQFF.

In its sample, this clone was seen once. V is TRBV6-5 and J is TRBJ2-1; 7 bases line up with TRBD2. Germline V lookup: CDR1 MNHEY, CDR2 SVGAGI. Trimming took 5 bases from V and 6 from J; bases not matched to a gene: 7. This CDR3 is built from 14 residues. The CDR3 DNA follows: TGTGCCAGCAGTCTGCGACTAGCTCGCAATGAGCAGTTCTTC. Protein product: CASSLRLARNEQFF.

The chain combines TRBV6-6 with TRBJ1-1; 7 bases match TRBD1. The CDR3 length is 16 residues. V shed 6 bases and J 3 bases; nucleotides not matched to a gene: 13. Germline values: CDR1 MNHNY, CDR2 SVGAGI (reference sequence). The CDR3 spells CASRPRQGIEYTEAFF. CDR3 coding DNA: TGTGCCAGCAGACCAAGACAGGGTATCGAGTACACTGAAGCTTTCTTT.

The chain joins TRBV7-2 to TRBJ2-5, with 7 bases that match TRBD2. The CDR3 has 18 residues. With 2 bases clipped from V and 5 bases from J, the junction kept 17 bases outside the gene matches. CDR1 SGHTA and CDR2 FQGNSA come from the germline V gene. CDR3 in amino acids: CASSLKVERGPPRETQYF. The CDR3 nucleotides are TGTGCCAGCAGCTTAAAGGTTGAGCGGGGCCCCCCCAGGGAGACCCAGTACTTC.

The chain is built from TRBV9 and TRBJ2-4; weak D call: TRBD2 (6 bases). V gave up 0 bases and J gave up 1 base, with 11 bases separating them. CDR1 is SGDLS and CDR2 is YYNGEE in the germline V gene. The CDR3 is made up of 16 amino acids. The CDR3 DNA follows: TGTGCCAGCAGCGTAGGGGACTTTCGGGCCAAAAACATTCAGTACTTC. This sequence encodes CASSVGDFRAKNIQYF.

This chain connects TRBV5-6 to TRBJ1-1; D is undetermined. Germline V gene data show CDR1 as SGHDT and CDR2 as YYEEEE. CDR3 size: 16 residues. The ends were cut back, 4 bases at V and 6 bases at J, with 22 bases in the middle. In DNA form, the CDR3 reads TGTGCCAGCAGCGCGAGAGGGTTTGGGGTTCACCCTGAAGCTTTCTTT. Its translation is CASSARGFGVHPEAFF.

The chain is built from TRBV19 and TRBJ2-7; no firm D call. The CDR3 extends over 13 amino acids. V lost 3 bases and J 3 bases, leaving 9 bases between the germline ends. Per the germline V gene, CDR1 is LNHDA and CDR2 is SQIVND (reference sequence). CDR3 nucleotides: TGTGCCAGTAGTATTACACCCAACTACGAGCAGTACTTC. It encodes CASSITPNYEQYF.

The chain uses TRBV11-3 and TRBJ2-1; 7 bases fit TRBD1. Germline values: CDR1 SGHNT, CDR2 YENEEA. The CDR3 is 15 residues long. Unmatched junction bases numbered 13, after V lost 4 bases and J lost 10 bases. The CDR3 protein is CASSYRGPSESEQFF. The DNA for the CDR3 is TGTGCCAGCAGCTACAGGGGACCATCCGAGTCGGAGCAGTTCTTC.

The chain is built from TRBV28 and TRBJ1-1, with D unresolved. Trimming took off 8 bases at V and 2 bases at J, with 12 bases between the two ends. There are 13 residues in the CDR3. Looked up from germline, CDR1 is MDHEN and CDR2 is SYDVKM. The CDR3 DNA sequence: TGTGCCAGCTCCGGTCGGGGAAACACTGAAGCTTTCTTT. Its protein product is CASSGRGNTEAFF.

This chain connects TRBV12-5 to TRBJ1-1; 12 bases agree with TRBD1. Trimming at V came to 7 bases and at J to 5 bases, leaving 8 bases not matched to a gene. Germline V gives CDR1 LGHNT, CDR2 FRNRAP. The CDR3 has 15 residues. CDR3 sequence: CASASGTGGRTEAFF. In nucleotides, the CDR3 is TGTGCTAGTGCCTCCGGGACAGGGGGCCGAACTGAAGCTTTCTTT.

The count of this clone is one. This sequence joins TRBV7-6 and TRBJ2-4, with 7 bases lining up with TRBD2. Germline V CDR1 and CDR2: SGHVS, FNYEAQ. The CDR3 runs to 16 residues. J gave up 7 bases and V 1 base, and 10 bases lay outside the gene matches. The DNA for the CDR3 is TGTGCCAGCAGCTTAGGGACCGGGAGGCTCGCGAACATTCAGTACTTC. Its protein product is CASSLGTGRLANIQYF. Variable domain in full (rest from reference TRBV7-6 and TRBJ2-4): GAGVSQSPRYKVTKRGQDVALRCDPISGHVSLYWYRQALGQGPEFLTYFNYEAQQDKSGLPNDRFSAERPEGSISTLTIQRTEQRDSAMYRCASSLGTGRLANIQYFGAGTRLSVL.

This sequence joins TRBV5-6 and TRBJ2-3; no definite D call. Germline V CDR1 and CDR2: SGHDT, YYEEEE. The CDR3 is made up of 13 amino acids. V lost 1 base and J 0 bases, leaving 3 bases between the germline ends. Here the CDR3 DNA reads TGTGCCAGCAGCTTGCAAAGCACAGATACGCAGTATTTT. It codes for CASSLQSTDTQYF. The entire variable domain, with the rest obtained from reference TRBV5-6 and TRBJ2-3, is as follows: DAGVTQSPTHLIKTRGQQVTLRCSPKSGHDTVSWYQQALGQGPQFIFQYYEEEERQRGNFPDRFSGHQFPNYSSELNVNALLLGDSALYLCASSLQSTDTQYFGPGTRLTVL.

This clone showed up just a few times. The genes are TRBV18 and TRBJ2-2; 10 nucleotides line up with TRBD1. CDR3 length: 16 residues. CDR1 KGHSH and CDR2 LQKENI come from the germline V gene. J gave up 6 bases and V 3 bases, and 7 bases lay outside the gene matches. This CDR3 reads CASSPPGTGASGELFF. The CDR3 DNA is TGTGCCAGCTCACCTCCCGGGACAGGGGCATCCGGGGAGCTGTTTTTT.

The rearrangement uses TRBV4-1 and TRBJ2-2, with 10 bases matching TRBD1. The germline gives CDR1 MGHRA, CDR2 YSYEKL. The CDR3 has 21 amino acids. V was clipped by 3 bases and J by 0 bases; unmatched bases: 16. The CDR3 loop is CASSHRTPWTGGVSNTGELFF. In DNA form, the CDR3 reads TGCGCCAGCAGCCATCGTACCCCTTGGACAGGGGGAGTTTCGAACACCGGGGAGCTGTTTTTT.

This rearrangement joins TRBV18 to TRBJ2-1; a possible D gene is TRBD2 (6 bases). From germline, CDR1 is KGHSH and CDR2 LQKENI. Trimming pared 2 bases from V and 5 bases from J, leaving 10 bases between. This CDR3 spans 14 amino acids. CDR3 sequence (DNA): TGTGCCAGCTCACCAGCGGGAAGAGACAATGAGCAGTTCTTC. Its protein is CASSPAGRDNEQFF.

The CDR3 loop reads CASSPDSMNTEAFF. The DNA of the CDR3 is TGCGCCAGCAGCCCGGACAGCATGAACACTGAAGCTTTCTTT. The rearrangement links TRBV4-3 to TRBJ1-1, with D perhaps TRBD1 (6 bases). V dropped 4 bases and J dropped 0 bases, with 9 bases sitting between them. CDR3 size: 14 residues. Per the germline V gene, CDR1 is LGHNA and CDR2 is YSLEER.

The V gene is TRBV11-1, the J gene TRBJ2-1, with D unclear. V gave up 2 bases and J gave up 6 bases, with 11 bases separating them. The CDR3 loop spans 14 amino acids. Germline lookup yields CDR1 SGHAT and CDR2 FQDESV (reference sequence). Here the CDR3 reads CASSLSYRSNEQFF. The CDR3, as DNA: TGTGCCAGCAGCTTAAGTTATCGTAGCAATGAGCAGTTCTTC.

This rearrangement joins TRBV7-9 to TRBJ2-7; 7 bases line up with TRBD2. Germline values: CDR1 SEHNR, CDR2 FQNEAQ (reference sequence). This CDR3 is 14 amino acids long. V dropped 2 bases and J dropped 9; count of bases not matched to a gene: 10. CDR3 sequence reads: CASSLHGGSRGQYF. In nucleotides, the CDR3 is TGTGCCAGCAGCTTACACGGCGGGAGTCGGGGGCAGTACTTC.

The V gene is TRBV2, the J gene TRBJ2-3; no clear D gene. The ends were cut back, 5 bases at V and 0 bases at J, with 9 bases in the middle. The CDR3 runs to 14 residues. The germline V gene has CDR1 SNHLY and CDR2 FYNNEI. The CDR3 nucleotides read TGTGCCAGCAGTAAAACAGTGAGCACAGATACGCAGTATTTT. Translating gives CASSKTVSTDTQYF.

In nucleotides, the CDR3 is TGTGCCAGTAGTACCAGGACGACCCGGGGTGGGAGCAATCAGCCCCAGCATTTT. Protein: CASSTRTTRGGSNQPQHF. The chain employs TRBV19 and TRBJ1-5, with D unclear. CDR3 length equals 18 residues. Per germline, CDR1 LNHDA and CDR2 SQIVND (reference sequence). Trimming removed 4 bases from V and 1 base from J, with 20 bases in between.

DNA for the CDR3: TGCGCCAGCAGCTTGGTCGGGGGGGAAGCTTTCTTT. Amino acid sequence: CASSLVGGEAFF. The chain is built from TRBV5-1 and TRBJ1-1; a possible D gene is TRBD1 (5 bases). Germline V lookup: CDR1 SGHRS, CDR2 YFSETQ. V was clipped by 0 bases and J by 8 bases, with 8 bases between them. This CDR3 region has 12 residues. Full variable domain (missing parts from reference TRBV5-1 and TRBJ1-1): KAGVTQTPRYLIKTRGQQVTLSCSPISGHRSVSWYQQTPGQGLQFLFEYFSETQRNKGNFPGRFSGRQFSNSRSEMNVSTLELGDSALYLCASSLVGGEAFFGQGTRLTVV.

This clone was seen a few times. The J gene is TRBJ2-3, the V gene TRBV7-8, with 7 bases fitting TRBD2. With 1 base clipped from V and 2 bases from J, the junction kept 9 bases outside the gene matches. The CDR3 sequence is 17 residues long. In germline, CDR1 is SGHVS, CDR2 FQNEAQ. This CDR3 reads CASSLVAWREITDTQYF. The CDR3 DNA is TGTGCCAGCAGCTTAGTCGCTTGGCGGGAGATCACAGATACGCAGTATTTT.

The gene calls are TRBV7-3 and TRBJ2-1, with 9 positions matching TRBD2. The ends lost 6 bases at V and 8 bases at J; junction bases unmatched: 11. The length of the CDR3 is 15 residues. CDR1 is SGHTA and CDR2 is FQGTGA in the germline V gene. CDR3 loop: CASSRAGREGDEQFF. CDR3 DNA sequence: TGTGCCAGCAGTCGCGCGGGGCGGGAGGGCGATGAGCAGTTCTTC.

The V and J genes are TRBV6-5 and TRBJ1-2; tentatively, D is TRBD1 (5 bases). Germline loops: CDR1 MNHEY, CDR2 SVGAGI. This CDR3 is built from 13 residues. Trimming shortened V by 6 bases and J by 9 bases, and 17 bases separated the two germline ends. The CDR3 DNA reads TGTGCCAGCAGCCAAGCCCAGGGAATCAGCTACACCTTC. It encodes CASSQAQGISYTF.

This clone is categorized as medium-sized. The rearrangement uses TRBV7-9 and TRBJ1-2; D perhaps matches TRBD1 (5 bases). V was cut by 5 bases and J by 8 bases, with 15 bases left in between. This CDR3 has 13 residues. The germline V gene encodes CDR1 SEHNR and CDR2 FQNEAQ (reference sequence). The CDR3 bases are TGTGCCAGCAGCCAAACGGGAGGGGACGGCTACACCTTC. It is translated as CASSQTGGDGYTF.

The chain recombines TRBV4-3 with TRBJ2-7; TRBD2 matches at 7 bases. V lost 2 bases to trimming and J lost 0 bases; unmatched junction nucleotides: 13. CDR3 length: 18 residues. CDR1 is LGHNA, CDR2 YSLEER, per germline. The CDR3 is CASSQKAGPRGGSYEQYF. The CDR3 region has the DNA TGCGCCAGCAGCCAAAAGGCAGGGCCACGCGGGGGCTCCTACGAGCAGTACTTC.

The chain employs TRBV2 and TRBJ2-7; D is unresolved. V lost 6 bases to trimming and J lost 6 bases, with 15 bases between them. The CDR3 totals 13 residues. Germline CDR1 reads SNHLY; CDR2 reads FYNNEI. The CDR3 nucleotides are TGTGCCAGCAGGCGAAGTACGCCGAGCGAGCAGTACTTC. This encodes CASRRSTPSEQYF. Full variable domain (rest looked up from reference TRBV2 and TRBJ2-7): EPEVTQTPSHQVTQMGQEVILRCVPISNHLYFYWYRQILGQKVEFLVSFYNNEISEKSEIFDDQFSVERPDGSNFTLKIRSTKLEDSAMYFCASRRSTPSEQYFGPGTRLTVT.

V usage is TRBV11-2 and J usage is TRBJ2-7; perhaps TRBD1 as D (6 bases). CDR1 is SGHAT and CDR2 is FQNNGV in the germline V gene. V lost 8 bases to trimming and J lost 2 bases, with 16 bases between them. This CDR3 is built from 14 residues. CDR3 sequence (DNA): TGTGCCAGCGCAAAGGCAGGGGCCACCTACGAGCAGTACTTC. This gives the protein CASAKAGATYEQYF.

The sample holds one count of this clone. The J gene is TRBJ2-1, the V gene TRBV5-4, with a weak D call TRBD2 (5 bases). Per germline, CDR1 SGHNT and CDR2 YYREEE (reference sequence). The CDR3 is made up of 15 amino acids. Trimming removed 1 base at V and 5 bases at J, with 13 bases between. The CDR3 protein is CASSLRGSGNNEQFF. Written as DNA, the CDR3 is TGTGCCAGCAGCTTGCGGGGTTCTGGGAACAATGAGCAGTTCTTC.